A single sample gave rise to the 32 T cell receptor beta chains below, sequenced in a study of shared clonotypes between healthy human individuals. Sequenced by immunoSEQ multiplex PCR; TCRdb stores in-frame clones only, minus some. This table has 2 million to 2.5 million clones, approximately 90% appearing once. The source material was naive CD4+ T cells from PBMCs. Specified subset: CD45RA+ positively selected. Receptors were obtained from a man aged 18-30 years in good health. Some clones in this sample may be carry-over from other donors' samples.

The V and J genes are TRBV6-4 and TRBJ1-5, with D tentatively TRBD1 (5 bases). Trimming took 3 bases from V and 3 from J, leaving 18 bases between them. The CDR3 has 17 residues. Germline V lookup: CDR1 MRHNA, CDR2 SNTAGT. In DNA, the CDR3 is TGTGCCAGCAGTGAAGGAAACAGCCTGGGGCTCAATCAGCCCCAGCATTTT. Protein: CASSEGNSLGLNQPQHF.

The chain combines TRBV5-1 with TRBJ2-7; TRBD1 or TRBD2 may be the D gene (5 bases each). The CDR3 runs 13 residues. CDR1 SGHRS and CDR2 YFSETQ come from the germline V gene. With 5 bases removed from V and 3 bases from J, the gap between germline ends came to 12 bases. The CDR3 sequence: CASRTGGNYEQYF. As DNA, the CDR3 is TGCGCCAGCAGAACAGGAGGCAACTACGAGCAGTACTTC.

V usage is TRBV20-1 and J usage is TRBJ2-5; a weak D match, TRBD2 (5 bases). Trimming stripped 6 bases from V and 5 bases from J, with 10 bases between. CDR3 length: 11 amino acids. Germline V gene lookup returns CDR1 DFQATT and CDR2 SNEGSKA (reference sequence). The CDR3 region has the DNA TGCAGTGCCGATGGCGGGGAGACCCAGTACTTC. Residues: CSADGGETQYF.

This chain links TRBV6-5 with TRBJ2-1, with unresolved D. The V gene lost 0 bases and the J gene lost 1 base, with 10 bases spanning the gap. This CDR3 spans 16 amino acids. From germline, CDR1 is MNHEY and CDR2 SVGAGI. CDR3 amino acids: CASSYSFPASYNEQFF. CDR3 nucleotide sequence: TGTGCCAGCAGTTACTCGTTCCCAGCTTCCTACAATGAGCAGTTCTTC.

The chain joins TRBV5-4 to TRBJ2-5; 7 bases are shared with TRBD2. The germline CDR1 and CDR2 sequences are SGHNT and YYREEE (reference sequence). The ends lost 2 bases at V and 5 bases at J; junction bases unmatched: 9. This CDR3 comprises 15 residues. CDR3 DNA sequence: TGTGCCAGCAGCTTAAGATTTTGGGAGGGTGAGACCCAGTACTTC. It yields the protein CASSLRFWEGETQYF. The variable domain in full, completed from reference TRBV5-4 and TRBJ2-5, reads ETGVTQSPTHLIKTRGQQVTLRCSSQSGHNTVSWYQQALGQGPQFIFQYYREEENGRGNFPPRFSGLQFPNYSSELNVNALELDDSALYLCASSLRFWEGETQYFGPGTRLLVL.

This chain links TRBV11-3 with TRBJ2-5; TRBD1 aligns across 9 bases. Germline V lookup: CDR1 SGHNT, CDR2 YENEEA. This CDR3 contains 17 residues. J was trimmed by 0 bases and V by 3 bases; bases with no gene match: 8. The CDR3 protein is CASSFSTGTGYQETQYF. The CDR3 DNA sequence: TGTGCCAGCAGCTTCTCCACCGGGACAGGGTACCAAGAGACCCAGTACTTC.

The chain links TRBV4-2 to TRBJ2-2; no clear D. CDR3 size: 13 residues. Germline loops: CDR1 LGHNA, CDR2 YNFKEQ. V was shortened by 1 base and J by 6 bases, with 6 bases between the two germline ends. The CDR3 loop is CASSQAGSGELFF. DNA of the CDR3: TGTGCCAGCAGCCAAGCCGGGTCCGGGGAGCTGTTTTTT.

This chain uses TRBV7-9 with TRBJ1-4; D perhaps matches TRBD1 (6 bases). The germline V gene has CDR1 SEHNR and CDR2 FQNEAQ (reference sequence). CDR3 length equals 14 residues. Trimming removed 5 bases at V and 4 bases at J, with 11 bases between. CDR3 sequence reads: CASSLQGYNEKLFF. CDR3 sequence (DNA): TGTGCCAGCAGCCTACAGGGCTATAATGAAAAACTGTTTTTT.

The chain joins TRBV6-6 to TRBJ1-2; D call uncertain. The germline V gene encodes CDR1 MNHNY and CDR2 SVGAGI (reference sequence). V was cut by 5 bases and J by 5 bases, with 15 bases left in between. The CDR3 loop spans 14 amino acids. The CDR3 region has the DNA TGTGCCAGCAGTGTCAGCCGGGTCGAATATGGCTACACCTTC. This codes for CASSVSRVEYGYTF.

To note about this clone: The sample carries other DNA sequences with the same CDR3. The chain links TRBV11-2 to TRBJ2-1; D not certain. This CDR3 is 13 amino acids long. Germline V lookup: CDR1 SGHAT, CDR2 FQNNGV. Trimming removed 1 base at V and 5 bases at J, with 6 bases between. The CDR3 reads CASSLGRHNEQFF. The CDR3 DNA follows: TGTGCCAGCAGCTTAGGGCGCCACAATGAGCAGTTCTTC.

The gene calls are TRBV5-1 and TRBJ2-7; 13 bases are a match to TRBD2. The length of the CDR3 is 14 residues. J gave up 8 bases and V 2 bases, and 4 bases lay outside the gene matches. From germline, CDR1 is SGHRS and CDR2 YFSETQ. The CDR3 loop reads CASSFGTSGTQQYF. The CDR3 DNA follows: TGCGCCAGCAGCTTTGGGACTAGCGGGACTCAGCAGTACTTC.

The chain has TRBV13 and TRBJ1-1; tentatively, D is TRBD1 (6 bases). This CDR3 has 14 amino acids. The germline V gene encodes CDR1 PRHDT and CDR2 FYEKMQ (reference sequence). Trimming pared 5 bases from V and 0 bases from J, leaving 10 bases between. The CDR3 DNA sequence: TGTGCCAGCAGCCGCCCAGGGGTGAACACTGAAGCTTTCTTT. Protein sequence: CASSRPGVNTEAFF.

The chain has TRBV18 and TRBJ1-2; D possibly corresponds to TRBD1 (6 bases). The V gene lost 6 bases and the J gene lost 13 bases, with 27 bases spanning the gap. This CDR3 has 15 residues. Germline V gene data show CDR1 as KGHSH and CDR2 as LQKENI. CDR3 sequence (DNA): TGTGCCAGCTCGGCGACAGACCGGTACAGGGAGGAGTGCACCTTC. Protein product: CASSATDRYREECTF.

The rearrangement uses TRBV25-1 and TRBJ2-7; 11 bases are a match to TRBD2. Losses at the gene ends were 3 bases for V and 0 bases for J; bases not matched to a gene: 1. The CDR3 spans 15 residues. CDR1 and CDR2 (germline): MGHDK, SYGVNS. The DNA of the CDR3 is TGTGCCAGCAGTGATACTAGCGGGAGCTCCTACGAGCAGTACTTC. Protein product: CASSDTSGSSYEQYF.

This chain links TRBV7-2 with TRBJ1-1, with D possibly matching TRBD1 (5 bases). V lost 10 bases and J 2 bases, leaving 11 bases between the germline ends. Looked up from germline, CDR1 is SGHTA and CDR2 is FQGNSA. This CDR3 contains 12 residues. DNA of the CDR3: TGTGCCACGAAGACAGCAAACACTGAAGCTTTCTTT. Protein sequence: CATKTANTEAFF. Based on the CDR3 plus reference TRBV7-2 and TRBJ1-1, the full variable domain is GAGVSQSPSNKVTEKGKDVELRCDPISGHTALYWYRQSLGQGLEFLIYFQGNSAPDKSGLPSDRFSAERTGGSVSTLTIQRTQQEDSAVYLCATKTANTEAFFGQGTRLTVV.

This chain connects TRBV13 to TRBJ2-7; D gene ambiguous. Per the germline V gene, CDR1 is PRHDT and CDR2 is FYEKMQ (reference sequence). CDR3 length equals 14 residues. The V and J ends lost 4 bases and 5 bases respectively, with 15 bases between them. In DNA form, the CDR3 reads TGTGCCAGCAGCTCTACCAGGTTACGCCACGAGCAGTACTTC. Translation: CASSSTRLRHEQYF. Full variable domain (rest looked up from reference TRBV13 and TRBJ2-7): AAGVIQSPRHLIKEKRETATLKCYPIPRHDTVYWYQQGPGQDPQFLISFYEKMQSDKGSIPDRFSAQQFSDYHSELNMSSLELGDSALYFCASSSTRLRHEQYFGPGTRLTVT.

CDR3 amino acids: CASSLWQKTGELFF. The CDR3 DNA reads as TGTGCCAGCAGCTTATGGCAGAAGACCGGGGAGCTGTTTTTT. This chain uses TRBV7-2 with TRBJ2-2, with D unresolved. V dropped 2 bases and J dropped 5 bases, with 9 bases sitting between them. The CDR3 runs 14 residues. Germline V gene data show CDR1 as SGHTA and CDR2 as FQGNSA.

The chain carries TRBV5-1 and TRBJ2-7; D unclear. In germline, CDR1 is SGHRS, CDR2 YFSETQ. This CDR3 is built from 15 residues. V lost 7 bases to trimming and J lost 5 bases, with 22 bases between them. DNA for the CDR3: TGCGCCAGCGGGCGGACGCGGACCTTGTCGGACGAGCAGTACTTC. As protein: CASGRTRTLSDEQYF.

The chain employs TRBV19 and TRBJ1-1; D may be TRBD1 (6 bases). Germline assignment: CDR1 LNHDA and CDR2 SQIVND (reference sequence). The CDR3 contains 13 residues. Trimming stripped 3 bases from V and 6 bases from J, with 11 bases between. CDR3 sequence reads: CASSIWRTAEAFF. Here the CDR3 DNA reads TGTGCCAGTAGTATTTGGAGGACAGCTGAAGCTTTCTTT.

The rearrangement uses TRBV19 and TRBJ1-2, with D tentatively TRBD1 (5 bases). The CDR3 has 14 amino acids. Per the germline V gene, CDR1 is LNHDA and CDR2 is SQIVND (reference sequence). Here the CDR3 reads CATRAGTRVWGYTF. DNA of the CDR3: TGTGCGACCCGAGCCGGGACTAGGGTTTGGGGCTACACCTTC.

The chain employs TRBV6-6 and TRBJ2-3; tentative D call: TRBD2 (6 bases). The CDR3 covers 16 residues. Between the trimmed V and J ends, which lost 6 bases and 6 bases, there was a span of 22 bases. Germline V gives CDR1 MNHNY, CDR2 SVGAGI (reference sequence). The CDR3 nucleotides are TGTGCCAGCAGCGCCTTAGCGGACCCGCTTTCGGATACGCAGTATTTT. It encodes CASSALADPLSDTQYF.

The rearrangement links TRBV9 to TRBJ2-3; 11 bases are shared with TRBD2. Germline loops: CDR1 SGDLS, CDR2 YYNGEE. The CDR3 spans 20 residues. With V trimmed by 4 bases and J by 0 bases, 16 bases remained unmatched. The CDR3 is CASSPLRLAGGRLSTDTQYF. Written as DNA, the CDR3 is TGTGCCAGCAGCCCCCTGAGGCTAGCGGGAGGCCGACTAAGCACAGATACGCAGTATTTT.

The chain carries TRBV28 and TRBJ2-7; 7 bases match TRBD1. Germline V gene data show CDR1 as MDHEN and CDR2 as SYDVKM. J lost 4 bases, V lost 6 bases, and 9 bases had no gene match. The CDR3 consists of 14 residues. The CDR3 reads CASRGGRGLYEQYF. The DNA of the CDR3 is TGTGCCAGCAGAGGTGGCAGGGGGTTATACGAGCAGTACTTC.

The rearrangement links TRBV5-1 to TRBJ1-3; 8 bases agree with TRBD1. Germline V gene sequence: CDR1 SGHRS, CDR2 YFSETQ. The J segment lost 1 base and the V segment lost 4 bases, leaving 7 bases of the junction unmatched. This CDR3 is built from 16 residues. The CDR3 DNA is TGCGCCAGCAGCCTATCCGGGACAGGATCTGGAAACACCATATATTTT. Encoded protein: CASSLSGTGSGNTIYF.

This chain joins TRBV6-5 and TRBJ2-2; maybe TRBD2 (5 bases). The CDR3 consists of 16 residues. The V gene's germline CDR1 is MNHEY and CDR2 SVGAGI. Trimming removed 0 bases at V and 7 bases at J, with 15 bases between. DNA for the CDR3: TGTGCCAGCAGTTACTCGAGACTCCCGGAGGTCGGGGAGCTGTTTTTT. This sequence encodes CASSYSRLPEVGELFF.

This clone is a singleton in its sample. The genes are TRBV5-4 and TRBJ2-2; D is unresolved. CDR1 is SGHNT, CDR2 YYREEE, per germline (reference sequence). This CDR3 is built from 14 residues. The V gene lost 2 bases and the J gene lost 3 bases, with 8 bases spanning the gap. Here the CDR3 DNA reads TGTGCCAGCAGCTTTATTACTGACACCGGGGAGCTGTTTTTT. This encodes CASSFITDTGELFF.

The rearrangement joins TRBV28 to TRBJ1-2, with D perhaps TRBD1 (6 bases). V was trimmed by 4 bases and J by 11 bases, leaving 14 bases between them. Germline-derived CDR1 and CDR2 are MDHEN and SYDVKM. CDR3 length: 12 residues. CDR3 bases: TGTGCCAGCAGTTCCGGGACACCACTATACACCTTC. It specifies CASSSGTPLYTF.

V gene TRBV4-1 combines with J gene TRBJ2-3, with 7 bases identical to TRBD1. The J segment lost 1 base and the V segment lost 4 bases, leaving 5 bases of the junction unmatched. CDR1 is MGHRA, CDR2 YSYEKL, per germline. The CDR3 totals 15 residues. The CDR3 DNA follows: TGCGCCAGCAGCCCGGTGGGACAGCGCACAGATACGCAGTATTTT. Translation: CASSPVGQRTDTQYF.

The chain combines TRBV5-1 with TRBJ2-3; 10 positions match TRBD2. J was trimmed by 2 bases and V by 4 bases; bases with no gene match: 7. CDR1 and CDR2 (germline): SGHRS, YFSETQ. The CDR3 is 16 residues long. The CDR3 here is CASSPGLAALTDTQYF. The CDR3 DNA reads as TGCGCCAGCAGCCCCGGACTAGCGGCACTCACAGATACGCAGTATTTT.

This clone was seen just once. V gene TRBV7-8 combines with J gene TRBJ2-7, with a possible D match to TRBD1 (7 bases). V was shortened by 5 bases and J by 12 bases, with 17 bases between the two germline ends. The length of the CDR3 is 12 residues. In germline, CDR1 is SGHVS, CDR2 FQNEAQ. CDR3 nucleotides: TGTGCCAGCAGCAAAGGACAGGCGGGGTTGTACTTC. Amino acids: CASSKGQAGLYF. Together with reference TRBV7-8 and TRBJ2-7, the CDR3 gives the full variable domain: GAGVSQSPRYKVAKRGQDVALRCDPISGHVSLFWYQQALGQGPEFLTYFQNEAQLDKSGLPSDRFFAERPEGSVSTLKIQRTQQEDSAVYLCASSKGQAGLYFGPGTRLTVT.

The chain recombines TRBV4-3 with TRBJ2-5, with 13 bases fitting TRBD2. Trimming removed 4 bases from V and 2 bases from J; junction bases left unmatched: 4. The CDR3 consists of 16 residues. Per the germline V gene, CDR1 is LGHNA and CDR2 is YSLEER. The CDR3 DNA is TGCGCCAGCAGCCGCGGGACTAGCGGGAAACAAGAGACCCAGTACTTC. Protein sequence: CASSRGTSGKQETQYF.

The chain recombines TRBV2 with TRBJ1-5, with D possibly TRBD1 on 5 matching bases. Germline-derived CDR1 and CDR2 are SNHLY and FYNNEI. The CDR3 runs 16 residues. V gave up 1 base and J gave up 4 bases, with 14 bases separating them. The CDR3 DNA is TGTGCCAGCAGTGAAGGGCCGGCGGGACCAAATCAGCCCCAGCATTTT. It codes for CASSEGPAGPNQPQHF.